The sequence of this T cell receptor beta chain was determined in a study of blood T cell repertoires in COVID-19. About the study: T cells, B-cell-depleted T cells, or PBMCs provided the cDNA or gDNA that served as material.

Per the original data handling: Amplification of reference gene primers provided the estimated nucleated cell counts. Method: immunoSEQ multiplex PCR; TCRdb's copy keeps in-frame clones and lacks some. The D gene and trimming were derived from the DNA, and the V and J assignments and clone size from that table. The sample contains tens of thousands of clones, 75% to 90% of which appear only once. Germline CDR1 reads KGHSH; CDR2 reads LQKENI. With 2 bases removed from V and 8 bases from J, the gap between germline ends came to 12 bases. This CDR3 has 13 residues. The specimen was peripheral blood. The TCR sequence derives from a woman aged 70-85 years with acute or convalescent COVID-19. This chain links TRBV18 with TRBJ1-2; D is perhaps TRBD1 (5 bases). CDR3 in DNA: TGTGCCAGCTCACCAGGAGGGGAAGCAGGCTACACCTTC. It yields the protein CASSPGGEAGYTF.